Following are 10 T cell receptor beta chains from one sample sequenced in a study of blood T cell repertoires in COVID-19. Here immunoSEQ multiplex PCR was the method, and the copy in TCRdb shows in-frame clones only, minus some. The sample has 350,000 to 400,000 clones; about nine tenths are singletons. The sample taken for sequencing was PBMCs or T cells enriched from blood (not recorded which). The receptors come from a woman aged 40 to 55 who had been exposed to COVID-19.

This sequence joins TRBV7-6 and TRBJ1-1; 8 bases agree with TRBD1. The CDR3 consists of 14 residues. The germline CDR1 and CDR2 sequences are SGHVS and FNYEAQ. The trim removed 1 base at V and 8 bases at J, leaving 6 bases unmatched. This CDR3 is CASSLVSRGREAFF. CDR3 nucleotides: TGTGCCAGCAGCTTAGTTTCCAGGGGGCGGGAAGCTTTCTTT.

CDR3 residues: CASSEQGSFSGNTIYF. DNA of the CDR3: TGTGCCAGCAGCGAACAGGGCTCTTTCTCTGGAAACACCATATATTTT. The chain links TRBV6-1 to TRBJ1-3; a possible D gene is TRBD1 (6 bases). The CDR3 covers 16 residues. With 6 bases removed from V and 0 bases from J, the gap between germline ends came to 15 bases. Germline lookup yields CDR1 MNHNS and CDR2 SASEGT.

This clone was found once. The V call is TRBV15, the J call TRBJ1-2, with D possibly matching TRBD1 (6 bases). Germline CDR1 LNHNV, CDR2 YYDKDF (reference sequence). CDR3 size: 15 residues. The ends were cut back, 3 bases at V and 4 bases at J, with 15 bases in the middle. This CDR3 is CATSRVGQRVYGYTF. In nucleotides, the CDR3 is TGTGCCACCAGCAGGGTCGGACAGAGGGTCTATGGCTACACCTTC.

V and J are TRBV25-1 and TRBJ2-1, with 12 bases matching TRBD1. CDR1 MGHDK and CDR2 SYGVNS come from the germline V gene. The V segment lost 3 bases and the J segment 1 base; nucleotides outside the gene matches: 4. The CDR3 extends over 17 amino acids. The CDR3 bases are TGTGCCAGCAGTGACCCGGGACAGGGGGCATCCTACAATGAGCAGTTCTTC. It specifies CASSDPGQGASYNEQFF.

V usage is TRBV7-9 and J usage is TRBJ1-3, with D perhaps matching TRBD1 (5 bases). The V gene's germline CDR1 is SEHNR and CDR2 FQNEAQ (reference sequence). The CDR3 is made up of 17 amino acids. V was pared by 2 bases and J by 2 bases, with 16 bases between. CDR3 amino acids: CASSLNGGVWTGNTIYF. DNA for the CDR3: TGTGCCAGCAGCTTAAATGGAGGGGTATGGACTGGAAACACCATATATTTT.

The count of this clone is one. This chain joins TRBV30 and TRBJ1-5, with 10 bases lining up with TRBD1. Trimming cost V 5 bases and J 2 bases; bases outside gene matches: 6. The CDR3 sequence is 15 residues long. Germline V gene data show CDR1 as GTSNPN and CDR2 as SVGIG (reference sequence). The DNA for the CDR3 is TGTGCCTGGGAAAGGGGGACAGGGGGCAATCAGCCCCAGCATTTT. Its protein product is CAWERGTGGNQPQHF.

The rearrangement joins TRBV6-5 to TRBJ1-1, with 8 bases fitting TRBD1. V was pared by 6 bases and J by 5 bases, with 8 bases of the junction left unmatched. CDR3 size: 14 residues. In germline, CDR1 is MNHEY, CDR2 SVGAGI. CDR3 nucleotide sequence: TGTGCCAGCAGACCTGGACAGGGAAGGACTGAAGCTTTCTTT. Protein: CASRPGQGRTEAFF.

The chain joins TRBV12-5 to TRBJ1-2, with D unresolved. V gave up 3 bases and J gave up 1 base, with 12 bases separating them. The CDR3 has 15 amino acids. CDR1 LGHNT and CDR2 FRNRAP come from the germline V gene. CDR3 nucleotides: TGTGCTAGTGGTTTCCGAGGGAGGGTTAACTATGGCTACACCTTC. This encodes CASGFRGRVNYGYTF.

This clone was found once. The V call is TRBV24-1, the J call TRBJ2-5; D perhaps matches TRBD1 (8 bases). The germline V gene encodes CDR1 KGHDR and CDR2 SFDVKD. The CDR3 has 18 residues. Trimming removed 6 bases at V and 5 bases at J, with 27 bases between. The CDR3 bases are TGTGCCACCAGTCCAGGGGGCTCGGGGGGTAGGTTGGTCGAGACCCAGTACTTC. This gives the protein CATSPGGSGGRLVETQYF.

The genes are TRBV19 and TRBJ1-2; D remains unclear. This CDR3 region has 11 residues. The germline gives CDR1 LNHDA, CDR2 SQIVND (reference sequence). The V end lost 5 bases, the J end lost 7 bases, and 8 bases lay between the germline ends. The CDR3 region has the DNA TGTGCCAGTAGTTATTTCAGTGGCTACACCTTC. Translating gives CASSYFSGYTF.